This T cell receptor beta chain was captured by sequencing in a study of shared clonotypes between healthy human individuals. About the study: Donors were two women and a few men aged 18 to 49.

Positive CCR7 selection of CD45RO-negative cells yielded the naive CD8 cells, and terminally differentiated effector memory CD45RA+ cells were excluded. Donors were Caucasian adults residing in Nashville, Tennessee, USA. Clones were read by immunoSEQ multiplex PCR, and TCRdb kept only the in-frame ones, dropping some. The table shows approximately 590,000 clones, with 95% to 96% occurring only once. The specimen sequenced was naive CD8+ T cells sorted from blood. This receptor was obtained from a woman in her twenties or thirties in good health.

The CDR3 nucleotides are TGTGCCAGCAGCCCGGGCCCGACGGACTCCTACGAGCAGTACTTC. Translated: CASSPGPTDSYEQYF. The gene calls are TRBV7-9 and TRBJ2-7, with D unresolved. The CDR3 loop spans 15 amino acids. Trimming removed 5 bases at V and 0 bases at J, with 14 bases between. Germline lookup yields CDR1 SEHNR and CDR2 FQNEAQ (reference sequence).